A selection of T cell receptor beta chains follows, all from one sample in a study of blood T cells in healthy people across ages. Using its own MiXCR run on the 5' RACE reads, TCRdb lists one record per CDR3 protein. Here the sample spans roughly 800,000 distinct CDR3 sequences, 58% being singletons. The sample consisted of blood. The receptors shown here come from a man aged 30 to 39 in good health. Each CDR3 is given with its conserved first and last residue. A D gene is named only where the DNA matches it firmly. A row's size may be missing; if present it is once, few, many or a size class.

>TRBV12-3/TRBV12-4|once|TRBJ1-1|-
CASRKTELNTEAFF
TGTGCCAGCAGAAAGACAGAGTTGAACACTGAAGCTTTCTTT
>TRBV28|many|TRBJ2-7|TRBD2
CASSSGGSRYEQYF
TGTGCCAGCAGTTCCGGGGGGTCACGCTACGAGCAGTACTTC
>TRBV7-9|-|TRBJ2-7|TRBD2
CASSFPKASGNYEQYF
TGTGCCAGCAGCTTCCCGAAGGCTAGCGGAAATTACGAGCAGTACTTC
>TRBV20-1|few|TRBJ1-5|TRBD1
CSARSSRTGNGQPQHF
TGCAGTGCTAGAAGCTCTAGGACAGGGAATGGTCAGCCCCAGCATTTT
>TRBV6-5|few|TRBJ2-6|-
CASSYSEGSGANVLTF
TGTGCCAGCAGTTACTCGGAGGGGAGTGGGGCCAACGTCCTGACTTTC
>TRBV6-2/TRBV6-3|-|TRBJ2-3|TRBD2
CASRKPGLELTDTQYF
TGTGCCAGCAGGAAGCCGGGACTAGAGCTAACAGATACGCAGTATTTT
>TRBV6-5|-|TRBJ1-2|-
CASSFTGTEGYTF
TGTGCCAGCAGTTTTACAGGGACGGAAGGCTACACCTTC
>TRBV12-3/TRBV12-4|-|TRBJ2-1|-
CASSSRAGNLCNEQFF
TGTGCCAGCAGTTCCCGGGCAGGGAATCTATGCAATGAGCAGTTCTTC
>TRBV29-1|few|TRBJ2-7|TRBD1
CSVEVGGATYEQYF
TGCAGCGTTGAGGTAGGGGGCGCGACCTACGAGCAGTACTTC
>TRBV5-8|once|TRBJ2-7|TRBD1
CASSSGTVFYEQYF
TGTGCCAGCAGCTCGGGGACAGTTTTCTACGAGCAGTACTTC
>TRBV11-2|-|TRBJ2-7|TRBD1
CASSLQQGLGYEQYF
TGTGCCAGCAGCTTGCAACAGGGGTTAGGCTACGAGCAGTACTTC
>TRBV20-1|-|TRBJ2-1|-
CSASGEAKDEQFF
TGCAGTGCTAGCGGTGAAGCCAAGGATGAGCAGTTCTTC
>TRBV2|-|TRBJ2-5|TRBD2
CASSGKLAGETQYF
TGTGCCAGCAGTGGAAAACTAGCGGGGGAGACCCAGTACTTC
>TRBV5-1|-|TRBJ1-2|-
CASSLDLGGDYTF
TGCGCCAGCAGCTTGGATCTAGGCGGGGACTACACCTTC
>TRBV18|-|TRBJ2-2|TRBD2
CASSPMSGGTTGELFF
TGTGCCAGCTCACCAATGAGCGGGGGGACCACCGGGGAGCTGTTTTTT
>TRBV29-1|few|TRBJ2-6|-
CSVSTSGANVLTF
TGCAGCGTTTCCACCTCTGGGGCCAACGTCCTGACTTTC
>TRBV7-2|-|TRBJ2-7|TRBD2
CASSSAGGPLEQYF
TGTGCCAGCAGCTCGGCGGGAGGGCCTCTCGAGCAGTACTTC
>TRBV5-1|-|TRBJ2-7|-
CASSLAPLSSAEQYF
TGCGCCAGCAGCTTGGCCCCCCTTTCTAGTGCCGAGCAGTACTTC
>TRBV4-1|-|TRBJ2-7|TRBD1
CAGSQGQGSYEQYF
TGCGCCGGCAGCCAAGGACAGGGATCCTACGAGCAGTACTTC
>TRBV24-1|few|TRBJ2-5|-
CATRRQLQETQYF
TGTGCCACCAGGAGACAGCTACAAGAGACCCAGTACTTC
>TRBV29-1|-|TRBJ1-1|-
CSVLYNQAPNTEAFF
TGCAGCGTCCTATATAATCAGGCCCCGAACACTGAAGCTTTCTTT
>TRBV28|once|TRBJ2-7|-
CAIGGAGSSYEQYF
TGTGCCATAGGGGGGGCGGGCAGCTCCTACGAGCAGTACTTC
>TRBV12-3/TRBV12-4|few|TRBJ2-3|-
CASSPRREGYQYF
TGTGCCAGCAGTCCCCGAAGGGAAGGATATCAGTATTTT
>TRBV13|-|TRBJ2-3|-
CASSLVPSASTDTQYF
TGTGCCAGCAGCTTAGTCCCGAGCGCGAGCACAGATACGCAGTATTTT
>TRBV18|-|TRBJ2-5|TRBD2
CASSTGLAGKETQYF
TGTGCCAGCTCAACGGGACTAGCGGGGAAAGAGACCCAGTACTTC
>TRBV7-2|many|TRBJ1-5|-
CASSLASNQPQHF
TGTGCCAGCAGCTTAGCCAGCAATCAGCCCCAGCATTTT
>TRBV10-3|-|TRBJ1-2|-
CAVMRESYGYTF
TGTGCCGTCATGCGGGAGTCGTATGGCTACACCTTC
>TRBV6-5|-|TRBJ2-1|-
CASSYSEGPGNEQFF
TGTGCCAGCAGTTACTCGGAGGGCCCGGGCAATGAGCAGTTCTTC
>TRBV6-1|few|TRBJ1-6|TRBD1
CASSARQGTAVQSPLHF
TGTGCCAGCAGTGCAAGACAGGGTACTGCAGTGCAATCACCCCTCCACTTT
>TRBV20-1|-|TRBJ2-1|TRBD2
CSARDLPAGAAREQFF
TGCAGTGCTAGAGACCTACCAGCGGGAGCAGCCCGGGAGCAGTTCTTC
>TRBV12-3/TRBV12-4|-|TRBJ2-1|TRBD2
CASSPPSGIYNEQFF
TGTGCCAGCAGTCCTCCTAGCGGGATATACAATGAGCAGTTCTTC
>TRBV29-1|-|TRBJ2-5|TRBD2
CSAGTSGGLETQYF
TGCAGCGCGGGGACTAGCGGGGGTCTAGAGACCCAGTACTTC
>TRBV12-3/TRBV12-4|-|TRBJ2-5|TRBD1
CASLRSAGGLETQYF
TGTGCCAGCCTTCGCAGTGCAGGGGGCTTGGAGACCCAGTACTTC
>TRBV7-2|-|TRBJ1-5|TRBD1
CASSLQGANQPQHF
TGTGCCAGCAGTTTACAGGGGGCGAATCAGCCCCAGCATTTT
>TRBV28|-|TRBJ2-7|TRBD1
CASSTPGTGNHEQYF
TGTGCCAGCAGTACTCCCGGGACAGGGAACCACGAGCAGTACTTC
>TRBV28|-|TRBJ2-1|TRBD2
CASGGGGRSGYNEQFF
TGTGCCAGCGGAGGAGGCGGGAGGAGTGGTTACAATGAGCAGTTCTTC
>TRBV20-1|-|TRBJ2-7|-
CSARDIRPYNEQYF
TGCAGTGCTAGAGATATTCGACCGTACAATGAGCAGTACTTC
>TRBV6-5|-|TRBJ1-4|-
CASSSFRPYFPPTNEKLFF
TGTGCCAGCAGTTCGTTCCGGCCGTACTTCCCCCCAACTAATGAAAAACTGTTTTTT
>TRBV20-1|-|TRBJ1-5|-
CSATMALSNQPQHF
TGCAGTGCTACCATGGCCCTCTCAAATCAGCCCCAGCATTTT
>TRBV20-1|-|TRBJ1-2|TRBD1
CSARDLRTGVGGYTF
TGCAGTGCTAGAGATCTGAGAACAGGGGTCGGCGGCTACACCTTC
>TRBV7-2|once|TRBJ2-1|TRBD2
CASSLMPSGGDNEQFF
TGTGCCAGCAGCTTAATGCCTAGCGGGGGGGACAATGAGCAGTTCTTC
>TRBV7-2|-|TRBJ2-5|-
CASSTQVGVAEETQYF
TGTGCCAGCAGCACCCAAGTGGGGGTAGCGGAAGAGACCCAGTACTTC
>TRBV4-2|once|TRBJ2-2|TRBD2
CASSQELAGGFTGELFF
TGTGCCAGCAGCCAAGAACTAGCGGGGGGGTTCACCGGGGAGCTGTTTTTT
>TRBV7-9|-|TRBJ1-2|-
CASSPTFGYTF
TGTGCCAGCAGCCCCACGTTCGGCTACACCTTC
>TRBV28|-|TRBJ1-6|-
CASSSETRFGSYNSPLHF
TGTGCCAGCAGTAGCGAGACACGATTTGGGTCCTATAATTCACCCCTCCACTTT
>TRBV6-2/TRBV6-3|-|TRBJ2-1|-
CASRDRATEQFF
TGTGCCAGCAGAGATAGGGCCACAGAGCAGTTCTTC